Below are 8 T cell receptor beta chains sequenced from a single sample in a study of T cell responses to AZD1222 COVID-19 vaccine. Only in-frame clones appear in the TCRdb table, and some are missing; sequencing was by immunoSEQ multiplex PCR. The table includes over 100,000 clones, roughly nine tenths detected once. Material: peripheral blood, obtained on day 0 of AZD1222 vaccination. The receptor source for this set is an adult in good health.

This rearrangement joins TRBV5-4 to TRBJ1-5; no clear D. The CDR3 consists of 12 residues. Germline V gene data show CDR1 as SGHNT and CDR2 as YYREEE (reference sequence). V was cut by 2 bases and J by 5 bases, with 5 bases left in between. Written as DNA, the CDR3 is TGTGCCAGCAGCTTTAGGGATCAGCCCCAGCATTTT. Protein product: CASSFRDQPQHF.

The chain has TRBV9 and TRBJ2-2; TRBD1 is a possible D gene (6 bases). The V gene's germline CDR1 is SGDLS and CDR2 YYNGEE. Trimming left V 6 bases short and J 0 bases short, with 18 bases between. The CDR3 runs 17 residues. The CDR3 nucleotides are TGTGCCAGCACCCCTCTTCCGGGACAAGCGAACACCGGGGAGCTGTTTTTT. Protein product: CASTPLPGQANTGELFF. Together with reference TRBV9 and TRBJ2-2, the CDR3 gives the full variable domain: DSGVTQTPKHLITATGQRVTLRCSPRSGDLSVYWYQQSLDQGLQFLIQYYNGEERAKGNILERFSAQQFPDLHSELNLSSLELGDSALYFCASTPLPGQANTGELFFGEGSRLTVL.

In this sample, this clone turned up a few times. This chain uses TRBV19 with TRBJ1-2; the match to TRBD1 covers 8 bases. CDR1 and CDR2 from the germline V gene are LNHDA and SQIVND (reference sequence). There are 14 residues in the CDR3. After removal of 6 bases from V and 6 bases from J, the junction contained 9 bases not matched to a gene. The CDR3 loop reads CASRSNRGGNGYTF. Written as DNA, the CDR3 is TGTGCCAGTAGGAGCAACAGGGGGGGGAATGGCTACACCTTC.

This CDR3 is CASSPHRASTDTQYF. The CDR3 DNA reads as TGTGCCAGCAGCCCCCACAGAGCTAGCACAGATACGCAGTATTTT. The genes are TRBV7-9 and TRBJ2-3; D ambiguous. The length of the CDR3 is 15 residues. Germline CDR1 and CDR2: SEHNR and FQNEAQ (reference sequence). V lost 5 bases and J lost 0, with 12 bases in between.

CDR3 nucleotides: TGTGCCAGTAATGTATTCGGATGGGGTGAGCAGTTCTTC. Translation gives CASNVFGWGEQFF. The chain employs TRBV19 and TRBJ2-1; D remains unclear. CDR3 length: 13 residues. Per the germline V gene, CDR1 is LNHDA and CDR2 is SQIVND (reference sequence). The V end was cut by 7 bases, the J end by 9 bases, with 16 bases between.

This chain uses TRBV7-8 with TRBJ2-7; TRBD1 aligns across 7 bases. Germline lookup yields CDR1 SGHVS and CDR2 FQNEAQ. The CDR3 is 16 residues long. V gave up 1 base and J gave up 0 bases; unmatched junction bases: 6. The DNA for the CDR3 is TGTGCCAGCAGCTTAGATTTGACAGGGAGCTCCTACGAGCAGTACTTC. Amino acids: CASSLDLTGSSYEQYF.

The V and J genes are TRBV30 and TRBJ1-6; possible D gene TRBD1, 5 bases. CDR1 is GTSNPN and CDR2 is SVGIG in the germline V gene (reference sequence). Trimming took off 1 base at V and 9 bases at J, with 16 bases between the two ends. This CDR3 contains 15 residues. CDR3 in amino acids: CAWSDGRPGGSPLHF. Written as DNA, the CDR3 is TGTGCCTGGAGTGATGGACGCCCCGGGGGTTCACCCCTCCACTTT.

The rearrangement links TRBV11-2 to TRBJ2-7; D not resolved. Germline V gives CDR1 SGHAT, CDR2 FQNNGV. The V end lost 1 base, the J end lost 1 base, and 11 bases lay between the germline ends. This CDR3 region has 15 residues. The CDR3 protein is CASSLVGQVSYEQYF. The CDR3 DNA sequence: TGTGCCAGCAGCTTAGTAGGGCAGGTTTCCTACGAGCAGTACTTC.